This note documents a single T cell receptor (beta chain) sequence. This sample is part of a study of blood T cell repertoires in COVID-19. Overall study context: Sites across the United States, Italy and Spain contributed samples from acute and convalescent COVID-19. PBMCs, B-cell-depleted T cells, or T cells provided the cDNA or gDNA that made up the material.

The V gene end was trimmed by 6 bases and the J gene end by 5 bases; junction bases not matched to a gene: 6. The length of the CDR3 is 13 residues. Germline CDR1 is SGHDN and CDR2 is FVKESK. In the authors' methods: Reference gene primers were amplified, and this amplification served to estimate nucleated cell counts. The data were produced by immunoSEQ multiplex PCR, yet TCRdb's version contains in-frame clones alone and is incomplete. V and J calls and clone size follow that table, whereas D and trimming were derived from the DNA. The table includes more than 200,000 clones, over 75% detected once.

This TCR was recovered from a human donor in a cohort sampled during active COVID-19. The genes are TRBV14 and TRBJ1-2; the match to TRBD1 covers 7 bases. Specimen: peripheral blood. CDR3 sequence reads: CASSKTGIYGYTF. Here the CDR3 DNA reads TGTGCCAGCAGTAAGACAGGGATTTATGGCTACACCTTC.